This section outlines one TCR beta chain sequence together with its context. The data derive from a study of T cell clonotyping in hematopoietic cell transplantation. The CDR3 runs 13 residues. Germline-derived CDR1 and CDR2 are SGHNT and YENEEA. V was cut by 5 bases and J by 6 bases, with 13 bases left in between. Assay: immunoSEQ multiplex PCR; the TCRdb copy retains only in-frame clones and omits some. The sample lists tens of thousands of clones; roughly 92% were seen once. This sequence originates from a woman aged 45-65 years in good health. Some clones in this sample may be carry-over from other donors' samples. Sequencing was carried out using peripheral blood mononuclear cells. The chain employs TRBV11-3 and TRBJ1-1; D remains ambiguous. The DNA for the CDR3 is TGTGCCAGCAGCCTCAAAGGTTCCGCTGAAGCTTTCTTT. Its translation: CASSLKGSAEAFF.